The 14 T cell receptor beta chains below were found in one sample sequenced in a study of blood T cell repertoires in COVID-19. TCRdb's copy holds only in-frame clones and misses some; the assay was immunoSEQ multiplex PCR. In the table there are hundreds of thousands of clones, 87% of which are singletons. The sample was peripheral blood. All receptors come from a man younger than 35 with active or convalescent COVID-19.

This rearrangement joins TRBV19 to TRBJ2-1, with 7 bases matching TRBD2. The CDR3 runs to 17 residues. CDR1 is LNHDA and CDR2 is SQIVND in the germline V gene (reference sequence). V dropped 3 bases and J dropped 2; count of bases not matched to a gene: 10. CDR3 sequence reads: CASSIGPSGGPYNEQFF. In DNA form, the CDR3 reads TGTGCCAGTAGTATTGGTCCCTCGGGAGGACCCTACAATGAGCAGTTCTTC.

The V and J genes are TRBV14 and TRBJ2-1; 10 nucleotides align to TRBD2. The CDR3 length is 13 residues. Trimming took 1 base from V and 10 from J; bases not matched to a gene: 1. Germline values: CDR1 SGHDN, CDR2 FVKESK. The CDR3 nucleotides read TGTGCCAGCAGCCAAGTGACTAGCGGGGAGCAGTTCTTC. Translation: CASSQVTSGEQFF. Together with reference TRBV14 and TRBJ2-1, the CDR3 gives the full variable domain: EAGVTQFPSHSVIEKGQTVTLRCDPISGHDNLYWYRRVMGKEIKFLLHFVKESKQDESGMPNNRFLAERTGGTYSTLKVQPAELEDSGVYFCASSQVTSGEQFFGPGTRLTVL.

This chain connects TRBV6-5 to TRBJ1-3, with 9 bases that match TRBD1. The CDR3 is 14 residues long. Germline V lookup: CDR1 MNHEY, CDR2 SVGAGI. V dropped 6 bases and J dropped 4; count of bases not matched to a gene: 4. CDR3 sequence: CASRGQGQGNTIYF. CDR3 in DNA: TGTGCCAGCAGAGGACAGGGGCAGGGAAACACCATATATTTT.

V usage is TRBV3-1 (or the pseudogene TRBV3-2) and J usage is TRBJ2-2, with D perhaps TRBD2 (5 bases). Germline values: CDR1 LGHDT, CDR2 YNNKEL (reference sequence). Deletions cut 0 bases from V and 2 bases from J, with 10 bases between. The CDR3 contains 16 residues. CDR3 in DNA: TGTGCCAGCAGCCAAGAATCGGGGTTCAACACCGGGGAGCTGTTTTTT. Its protein is CASSQESGFNTGELFF.

This clone was seen only a few times. V is TRBV30 and J is TRBJ1-5, with D possibly matching TRBD1 (6 bases). Trimming cost V 0 bases and J 5 bases, with 11 bases left between them. Germline loops: CDR1 GTSNPN, CDR2 SVGIG (reference sequence). The CDR3 spans 14 residues. The CDR3 region has the DNA TGTGCCTGGAGTGTACGGGACACCTATCAGCCCCAGCATTTT. Translation: CAWSVRDTYQPQHF. Full variable domain (outside the CDR3, taken from reference TRBV30 and TRBJ1-5): SQTIHQWPATLVQPVGSPLSLECTVEGTSNPNLYWYRQAAGRGLQLLFYSVGIGQISSEVPQNLSASRPQDRQFILSSKKLLLSDSGFYLCAWSVRDTYQPQHFGDGTRLSIL.

The chain links TRBV7-2 to TRBJ2-5; 9 bases fit TRBD1. V was pared by 4 bases and J by 4 bases, with 4 bases of the junction left unmatched. Looked up from germline, CDR1 is SGHTA and CDR2 is FQGNSA. The CDR3 covers 14 residues. In DNA form, the CDR3 reads TGTGCCAGCAGCTCCTGGACAGGGGCAGAGACCCAGTACTTC. Encoded protein: CASSSWTGAETQYF. Using reference TRBV7-2 and TRBJ2-5 for the parts outside the CDR3, the full variable domain is GAGVSQSPSNKVTEKGKDVELRCDPISGHTALYWYRQSLGQGLEFLIYFQGNSAPDKSGLPSDRFSAERTGGSVSTLTIQRTQQEDSAVYLCASSSWTGAETQYFGPGTRLLVL.

This rearrangement joins TRBV10-2 to TRBJ1-2; 10 bases map to TRBD1. Germline V gene data show CDR1 as WSHSY and CDR2 as SAAADI. The ends lost 3 bases at V and 2 bases at J; junction bases unmatched: 9. This CDR3 has 17 residues. DNA of the CDR3: TGCGCCAGCAGTGATACCGGGACAGGGGTATCAAACTATGGCTACACCTTC. Protein sequence: CASSDTGTGVSNYGYTF.

The chain has TRBV5-4 and TRBJ2-5; 15 bases match TRBD2. Per germline, CDR1 SGHNT and CDR2 YYREEE (reference sequence). V lost 4 bases, J lost 4 bases, and 11 bases stayed unmatched. This CDR3 is 18 amino acids long. In DNA, the CDR3 is TGTGCCAGCAGCCTTGGACTAGCGGGAGGGGGGCCCAGAGAGACCCAGTACTTC. Amino acid sequence: CASSLGLAGGGPRETQYF.

The CDR3 here is CASSPSRQGNYGYTF. CDR3 bases: TGTGCCAGCAGCCCTTCTCGACAGGGAAACTATGGCTACACCTTC. V gene TRBV6-6 combines with J gene TRBJ1-2; 7 bases map to TRBD1. This CDR3 has 15 residues. Germline V gives CDR1 MNHNY, CDR2 SVGAGI (reference sequence). Unmatched junction bases numbered 9, after V lost 6 bases and J lost 2 bases.

The V gene is TRBV9, the J gene TRBJ2-5, with D possibly matching TRBD2 (6 bases). The CDR3 extends over 15 amino acids. Trimming pared 4 bases from V and 1 base from J, leaving 14 bases between. Per germline, CDR1 SGDLS and CDR2 YYNGEE. In DNA form, the CDR3 reads TGTGCCAGCAGCCGTCGTCTAGCGATCCAAGAGACCCAGTACTTC. It encodes CASSRRLAIQETQYF.

The rearrangement joins TRBV13 to TRBJ1-2; no clear D. V lost 5 bases, J lost 1 base, and 23 bases lay in between. This CDR3 spans 18 amino acids. CDR1 and CDR2 (germline): PRHDT, FYEKMQ (reference sequence). The CDR3 protein is CASSRTSIAAAGNYGYTF. CDR3 DNA: TGTGCCAGCAGCCGCACTTCGATTGCGGCAGCGGGTAACTATGGCTACACCTTC.

This clone was observed once. The rearrangement uses TRBV9 and TRBJ2-1; 8 nucleotides line up with TRBD1. V gave up 0 bases and J gave up 7 bases; unmatched junction bases: 6. CDR1 and CDR2 (germline): SGDLS, YYNGEE. The CDR3 totals 15 residues. The DNA for the CDR3 is TGTGCCAGCAGCGTAGGGCAGGGGGCGGTTAATGAGCAGTTCTTC. It translates to CASSVGQGAVNEQFF.

This sequence joins TRBV11-1 and TRBJ2-3; the match to TRBD2 covers 10 bases. The CDR3 has 16 amino acids. Trimming cost V 5 bases and J 2 bases; bases outside gene matches: 7. The germline V gene has CDR1 SGHAT and CDR2 FQDESV (reference sequence). CDR3 coding DNA: TGTGCCAGCAGCCTCATAGCGGGAGGACTCACAGATACGCAGTATTTT. It encodes CASSLIAGGLTDTQYF.

The V and J genes are TRBV5-1 and TRBJ1-2; D remains unclear. Per the germline V gene, CDR1 is SGHRS and CDR2 is YFSETQ. The CDR3 totals 16 residues. Trimming shortened V by 0 bases and J by 5 bases, and 17 bases separated the two germline ends. The CDR3 DNA reads TGCGCCAGCAGCTTGGAGTCGGCTACCTCTAGGTATGGCTACACCTTC. Translating it yields CASSLESATSRYGYTF.